These T cell receptor beta chains were read from a single sample in a study of early T cells in non-severe SARS-CoV-2 infection. Each CDR3 protein gets one entry after TCRdb re-called the 5' RACE reads with MiXCR. The sample lists some 50,000 distinct CDR3 sequences; roughly 5.3% were seen once. Input material: whole blood. The receptor source for this set is an adult who was a healthcare worker with PCR-confirmed SARS-CoV-2 infection or an uninfected control (not recorded which). Both conserved end residues are part of each CDR3. D genes are given only for firm matches. Where a row states a size, it is once, few, many or the class of an expanded clone; other rows omit it.

V gene	J gene	D gene	clone size	CDR3 protein	CDR3 DNA
TRBV6-5	TRBJ2-6	.	many	CASSRQDSGANVLTF	TGTGCCAGCAGCCGACAGGACTCTGGGGCCAACGTCCTGACTTTC
TRBV4-1	TRBJ1-1	TRBD1	many	CASSLRQGADTEAFF	TGCGCCAGCAGCCTCCGACAGGGGGCCGACACTGAAGCTTTCTTT
TRBV5-5	TRBJ2-2	.	many	CASSFSPSLSGELFF	TGTGCCAGCAGCTTTTCGCCATCCTTGAGCGGGGAGCTGTTTTTT
TRBV5-1	TRBJ2-2	.	many	CASSSKPQGSDTGELFF	TGCGCCAGCAGCTCAAAGCCACAGGGCTCCGACACCGGGGAGCTGTTTTTT
TRBV11-3	TRBJ2-7	.	few	CASSAQGGVSYEQYF	TGTGCCAGCAGCGCCCAAGGCGGTGTCTCCTACGAGCAGTACTTC
TRBV11-2	TRBJ2-7	.	.	CASSSRWFGTPAF	TGTGCCAGCAGCTCCCGTTGGTTCGGGACACCAGCATTC
TRBV10-1	TRBJ2-3	.	many	CASSESVSYTQYF	TGCGCCAGCAGTGAGTCGGTCTCCTATACGCAGTATTTT
TRBV7-9	TRBJ2-1	.	many	CASSPAGSGNNEQFF	TGTGCCAGCAGCCCGGCGGGTAGCGGAAACAATGAGCAGTTCTTC
TRBV27	TRBJ2-1	TRBD2	many	CASSLSGGGAAYNEQFF	TGTGCCAGCAGTTTATCGGGCGGGGGGGCTGCCTACAATGAGCAGTTCTTC
TRBV29-1	TRBJ2-1	TRBD1	few	CSVDRSGQGAEQFF	TGCAGCGTTGATCGTTCGGGACAGGGGGCTGAGCAGTTCTTC
TRBV7-2	TRBJ1-1	.	many	CASSPTQGRRTEAFF	TGTGCCAGCAGCCCCACTCAGGGAAGAAGGACTGAAGCTTTCTTT
TRBV18	TRBJ1-1	.	many	CASSPGQGGSGTEAFF	TGTGCCAGCTCACCGGGTCAAGGGGGATCGGGGACTGAAGCTTTCTTT
TRBV7-9	TRBJ1-6	TRBD1	many	CASGPGGRGNSPLHF	TGTGCCAGCGGACCCGGAGGCAGGGGGAATTCACCCCTCCACTTT
TRBV5-4	TRBJ2-3	.	few	CASSFAAAGLPNRHF	TGTGCCAGCAGCTTTGCCGCGGCCGGACTACCCAATAGGCATTTT